The T cell receptor (beta chain) under discussion was sequenced for a study of control samples from healthy donors and cancer patients. V was pared by 1 base and J by 2 bases, with 9 bases between. The germline CDR1 and CDR2 sequences are SGHAT and FQDESV (reference sequence). The CDR3 covers 15 residues. Clones were read by immunoSEQ multiplex PCR, and TCRdb kept only the in-frame ones, dropping some. Among fewer than 200,000 clones, around 90% were seen once, and the ten largest hold over 4%. The specimen was blood. This chain joins TRBV11-1 and TRBJ1-5; TRBD1 might be the D (6 bases). This TCR was recovered from a woman aged 30 to 39 in good health. CDR3 protein: CASSLDGGGNQPQHF. The CDR3 coding sequence is TGTGCCAGCAGCTTAGATGGGGGCGGCAATCAGCCCCAGCATTTT.